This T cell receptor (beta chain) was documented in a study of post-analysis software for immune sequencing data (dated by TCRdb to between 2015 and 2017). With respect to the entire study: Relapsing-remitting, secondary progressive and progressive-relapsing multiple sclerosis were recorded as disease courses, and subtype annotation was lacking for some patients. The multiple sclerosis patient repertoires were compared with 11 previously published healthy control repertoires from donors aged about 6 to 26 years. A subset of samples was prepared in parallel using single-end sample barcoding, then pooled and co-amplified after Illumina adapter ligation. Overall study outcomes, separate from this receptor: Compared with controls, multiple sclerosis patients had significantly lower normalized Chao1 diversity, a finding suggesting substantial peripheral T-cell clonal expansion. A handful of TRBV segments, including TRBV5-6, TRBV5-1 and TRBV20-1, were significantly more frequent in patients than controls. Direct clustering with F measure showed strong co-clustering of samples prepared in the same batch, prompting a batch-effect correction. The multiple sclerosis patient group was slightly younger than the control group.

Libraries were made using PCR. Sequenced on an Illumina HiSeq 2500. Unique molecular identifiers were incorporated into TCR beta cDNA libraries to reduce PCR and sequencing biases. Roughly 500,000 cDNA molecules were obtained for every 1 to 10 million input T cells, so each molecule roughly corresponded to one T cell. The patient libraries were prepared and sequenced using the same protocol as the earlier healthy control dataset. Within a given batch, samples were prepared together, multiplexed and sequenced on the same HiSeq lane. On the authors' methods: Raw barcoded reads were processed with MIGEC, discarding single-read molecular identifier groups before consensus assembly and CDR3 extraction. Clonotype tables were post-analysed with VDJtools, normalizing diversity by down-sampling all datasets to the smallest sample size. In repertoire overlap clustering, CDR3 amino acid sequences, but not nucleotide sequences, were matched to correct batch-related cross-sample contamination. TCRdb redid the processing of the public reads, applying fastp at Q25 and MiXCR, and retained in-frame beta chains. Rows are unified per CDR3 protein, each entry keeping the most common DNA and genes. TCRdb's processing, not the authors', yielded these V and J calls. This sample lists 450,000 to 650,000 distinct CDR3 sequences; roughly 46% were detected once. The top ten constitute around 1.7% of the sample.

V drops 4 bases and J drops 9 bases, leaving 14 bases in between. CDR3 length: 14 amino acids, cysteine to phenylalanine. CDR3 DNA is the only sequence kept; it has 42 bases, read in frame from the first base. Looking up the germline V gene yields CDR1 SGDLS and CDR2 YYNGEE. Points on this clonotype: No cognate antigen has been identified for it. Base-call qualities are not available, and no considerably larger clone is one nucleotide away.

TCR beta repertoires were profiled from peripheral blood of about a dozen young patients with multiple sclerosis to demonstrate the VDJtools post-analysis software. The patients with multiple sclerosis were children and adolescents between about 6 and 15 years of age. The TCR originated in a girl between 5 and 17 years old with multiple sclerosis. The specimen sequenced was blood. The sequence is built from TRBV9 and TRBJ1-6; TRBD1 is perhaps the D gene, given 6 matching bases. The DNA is TGTGCCAGCAGCAAACAGGGTATTGCTTCACCCCTCCACTTT. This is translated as CASSKQGIASPLHF.